The sequence of this TCR beta chain was determined in a study of glioma-infiltrating T cells. Regarding the study as a whole: Non-neoplastic patients had below-expected tissue-blood divergence, while all gliomas exceeded expectation. Only very few CDR3 sequences appeared in both tissue and blood.

The CDR3 is made up of 11 amino acids. Germline V CDR1 and CDR2: SEHNR, FQNEAQ (reference sequence). The iRepertoire nested amplicon-rescue multiplex PCR amplified TCR alpha and beta CDR3s from RNA. One-step reverse transcription and amplification started from approximately 100-400 ng of tissue mRNA or PBMC total RNA. TCRdb re-called the multiplex PCR reads through MiXCR, storing one row per CDR3 protein. In the table there are over 100,000 distinct CDR3 sequences, under 30% of which are singletons. Concerning this clonotype itself: Its antigen is currently unknown. The junction differs from germline at one of its ends, possibly a read error.

The chain links TRBV7-9 to TRBJ2-1, with 8 bases lining up with TRBD2. Sample: glioma tissue, nonneoplastic brain tissue, or PBMCs (not recorded which). The sequence came from a human donor with low-grade glioma or glioblastoma, undergoing nonglioma brain surgery, or in good health (not recorded which). The DNA for the CDR3 is TGTGACAGCAGCTTGAGCGGGGGCCAGTTCTTC. This encodes CDSSLSGGQFF.